These T cell receptor beta chains were read from a single sample in a study of lung T cells in sarcoidosis with Löfgren's syndrome. TCRdb re-derived calls from the reads in MiXCR, one entry per CDR3 protein. The sample lists around 60,000 distinct CDR3 sequences, about 20% occurring once. Sample: CD4+ T cells from PBMCs. The source of these receptors is a human donor with sarcoidosis (Löfgren's syndrome or another form), or a control subject (not recorded which). The CDR3 runs from the conserved cysteine through the conserved F or W. Each record gives: clone size, J gene, V gene, D gene, CDR3 protein, CDR3 DNA. D genes are given only for firm matches. A row's size may be missing; if present it is once, few, many or a size class.

NA | TRBJ1-2 | TRBV7-9 | NA | CASTPTAQGGYTF | TGTGCCAGCACTCCGACGGCGCAAGGAGGCTACACCTTC
many | TRBJ1-2 | TRBV6-1 | TRBD1 | CASSRQGDSMGYTF | TGTGCCAGCAGTAGACAGGGAGATTCTATGGGCTACACCTTC
NA | TRBJ2-1 | TRBV18 | NA | CASSLNPSSYNEQFF | TGTGCCAGCTCACTCAACCCTAGCTCCTACAATGAGCAGTTCTTC
few | TRBJ1-1 | TRBV29-1 | NA | CSVDDRMNTEAFF | TGCAGCGTTGACGACAGGATGAACACTGAAGCTTTCTTT
many | TRBJ1-1 | TRBV20-1 | TRBD1 | CSAPDRGLVRTEAFF | TGCAGTGCTCCGGACAGGGGGCTCGTTAGGACTGAAGCTTTCTTT
NA | TRBJ2-3 | TRBV29-1 | TRBD1 | CSGNYGTGTQYF | TGCAGCGGAAACTACGGGACAGGTACGCAGTATTTT
many | TRBJ2-7 | TRBV6-6 | TRBD2 | CASSYGHLLAGVSEQYF | TGTGCCAGCAGTTACGGCCACCTACTAGCGGGAGTTAGCGAGCAGTACTTC
few | TRBJ1-5 | TRBV7-8 | TRBD1 | CASSLRDRPNSNQPQHF | TGTGCCAGCAGCCTACGGGACAGGCCCAATAGCAATCAGCCCCAGCATTTT
many | TRBJ2-5 | TRBV12-3/TRBV12-4 | TRBD2 | CASTNLAEETQYF | TGTGCCAGCACAAATCTAGCGGAAGAGACCCAGTACTTC
few | TRBJ1-5 | TRBV5-5 | NA | CASSLTVTVYSNQPQHF | TGTGCCAGCAGCTTGACAGTCACAGTTTATAGCAATCAGCCCCAGCATTTT
NA | TRBJ1-5 | TRBV7-9 | NA | CASNRGNQPQHF | TGTGCCAGCAATAGAGGCAATCAGCCCCAGCATTTT
many | TRBJ1-4 | TRBV20-1 | NA | CTQERQGEKLFF | TGCACCCAGGAGCGGCAGGGTGAAAAACTGTTTTTT
many | TRBJ2-1 | TRBV15 | TRBD2 | CATSRGGTSGVYNEQFF | TGTGCCACCAGCAGAGGTGGGACTAGCGGGGTTTACAATGAGCAGTTCTTC
many | TRBJ2-7 | TRBV6-2/TRBV6-3 | TRBD1 | CASRPRDSLTYEQYF | TGTGCCAGCAGGCCCCGGGACAGCCTTACCTACGAGCAGTACTTC
many | TRBJ1-1 | TRBV7-2 | NA | CASSLGEYTEAFF | TGTGCCAGCAGCTTAGGAGAGTACACTGAAGCTTTCTTT